This TCR beta chain was captured by sequencing in a study of immune characterization of retroperitoneal liposarcoma. A single record per CDR3 protein comes from TCRdb applying MiXCR to the PCR reads. The table lists around 1,400 distinct CDR3 sequences, 40% to 55% of them singletons, with 47% in the top ten. The source of this sequence is a male donor with retroperitoneal liposarcoma. The sample comprised tumor tissue.

The CDR3 spells CASSEEYGTYEQFF. DNA of the CDR3: TGTGCCAGCAGTGAAGAGTACGGAACCTACGAGCAGTTCTTC. V gene TRBV6-1 combines with J gene TRBJ2-1; no firm D call. Germline V gene data show CDR1 as MNHNS and CDR2 as SASEGT. The CDR3 sequence is 14 residues long. The ends were cut back, 1 base at V and 10 bases at J, with 14 bases in the middle.